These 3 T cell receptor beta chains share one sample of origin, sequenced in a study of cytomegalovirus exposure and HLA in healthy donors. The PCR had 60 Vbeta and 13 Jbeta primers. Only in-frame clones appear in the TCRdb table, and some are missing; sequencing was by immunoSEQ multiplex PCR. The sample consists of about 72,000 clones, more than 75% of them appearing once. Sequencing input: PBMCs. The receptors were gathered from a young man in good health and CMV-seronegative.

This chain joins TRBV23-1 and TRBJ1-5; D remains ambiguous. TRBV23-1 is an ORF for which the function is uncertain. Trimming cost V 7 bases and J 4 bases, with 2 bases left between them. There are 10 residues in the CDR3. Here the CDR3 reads CASTNQPQHF. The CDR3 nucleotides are TGCGCCAGCACAAATCAGCCCCAGCATTTT.

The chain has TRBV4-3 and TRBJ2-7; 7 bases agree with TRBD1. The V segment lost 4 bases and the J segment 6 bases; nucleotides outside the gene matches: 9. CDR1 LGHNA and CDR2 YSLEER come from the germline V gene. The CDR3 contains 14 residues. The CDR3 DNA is TGCGCCAGCAGCCTCGATGCCCAGGGGGTCGAGCAGTACTTC. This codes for CASSLDAQGVEQYF.

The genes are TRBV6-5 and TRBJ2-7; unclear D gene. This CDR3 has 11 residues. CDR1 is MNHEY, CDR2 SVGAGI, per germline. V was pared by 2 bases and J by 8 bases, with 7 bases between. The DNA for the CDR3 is TGTGCCAGCAGTTACGAGAGGAAGCAGTACTTC. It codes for CASSYERKQYF.